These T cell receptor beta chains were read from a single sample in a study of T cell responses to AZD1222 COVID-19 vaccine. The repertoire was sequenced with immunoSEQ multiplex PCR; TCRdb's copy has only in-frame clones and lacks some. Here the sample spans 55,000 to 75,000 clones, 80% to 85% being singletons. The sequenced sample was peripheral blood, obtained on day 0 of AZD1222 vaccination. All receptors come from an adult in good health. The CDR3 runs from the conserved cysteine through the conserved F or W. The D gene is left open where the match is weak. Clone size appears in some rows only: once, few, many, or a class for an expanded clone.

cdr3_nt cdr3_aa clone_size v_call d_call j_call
TGTGCCAGCAGCTTAGTGGGACAGGGTATGCCCCAGCATTTT CASSLVGQGMPQHF few TRBV11-2 TRBD1 TRBJ1-5
TGCAGTGCAGCTTTCGACAATGAGCAGTTCTTC CSAAFDNEQFF . TRBV20-1 . TRBJ2-1
TGTGCCTGGGCGGCGGGAGTAGCTTTCTTT CAWAAGVAFF . TRBV30 . TRBJ1-1
TGTGCCAGCAGCTTCGGACAGGACACCGGGGAGCTGTTTTTT CASSFGQDTGELFF . TRBV7-9 TRBD1 TRBJ2-2
TGTGCCAGCAGCATAGGGACTGCAACTGAAGCTTTCTTT CASSIGTATEAFF once TRBV7-8 . TRBJ1-1
TGTGCCAGCAGCTTGGGAACGGGAGCAGATACGCAGTATTTT CASSLGTGADTQYF few TRBV5-5 . TRBJ2-3
TGTGCCGGCGGTAGCGGGACGGCCCGGATAAATGAGCAGTTCTTC CAGGSGTARINEQFF . TRBV2 TRBD2 TRBJ2-1
TGTGCCAGCAGCGTAGCTACAGGGAGCTATGGCTACACCTTC CASSVATGSYGYTF . TRBV9 . TRBJ1-2
TGTGCCAGCAGCTTAGATCGGCTTTCACCCCTCCACTTT CASSLDRLSPLHF . TRBV11-2 . TRBJ1-6
TGCAGCGAAGGGACAGGGGGCGGCTACACCTTC CSEGTGGGYTF . TRBV29-1 TRBD1 TRBJ1-2
TGTGCCAGCAGCGATGTCAGTGTGGCAGGGCGGGAAGAGACCCAGTACTTC CASSDVSVAGREETQYF . TRBV9 . TRBJ2-5
TGTGCCAGCAGCTCATCGGGGGACACCGGGGAGCTGTTTTTT CASSSSGDTGELFF . TRBV5-6 . TRBJ2-2
TGTGCCAGCACCATGGGACAGGAGTATGGCTACACCTTC CASTMGQEYGYTF . TRBV28 TRBD1 TRBJ1-2
TGCGCCAGCAGACGGACAGGGGCCCTGAGTGAAAAACTGTTTTTT CASRRTGALSEKLFF . TRBV4-1 TRBD1 TRBJ1-4
TGTGCCAGCAGCCAAAGGCAGGGCCGGTACTATGGCTACACCTTC CASSQRQGRYYGYTF . TRBV3-1/TRBV3-2 . TRBJ1-2
TGTGCCACTTCACCGGGGGGTAATTACAATGAGCAGTTCTTC CATSPGGNYNEQFF . TRBV7-2 TRBD2 TRBJ2-1
TGCGCCAGCAGCCGAGACAGGGACACTGAAGCTTTCTTT CASSRDRDTEAFF . TRBV4-1 TRBD1 TRBJ1-1
TGCGCCAGCAGCCCGACAGGGGGCCCCACCGGGGAGCTGTTTTTT CASSPTGGPTGELFF few TRBV5-1 TRBD1 TRBJ2-2
TGTGCCAGCAGCTTGTTGGGGGGGACTGGCTACACCTTC CASSLLGGTGYTF . TRBV5-6 . TRBJ1-2
TGTGCCAGCAGTTACTCCCCAGGGGAGGGCACAGATACGCAGTATTTT CASSYSPGEGTDTQYF few TRBV6-5 . TRBJ2-3
TGTGCCAGCAGTTACTCGATTATACTACTCGCGCCAGGGTATGGGAACACTGAAGCTTTCTTT CASSYSIILLAPGYGNTEAFF . TRBV6-2/TRBV6-3 . TRBJ1-1
TGTGCCAGCAGCTGGAACAGGGGGCGCGTCGATTCACCCCTCCACTTT CASSWNRGRVDSPLHF . TRBV7-8 TRBD1 TRBJ1-6
TGTGCCAGCACCTCCTTCCAGGGAAACGATGGCTACACCTTC CASTSFQGNDGYTF few TRBV2 . TRBJ1-2
TGTGCCATCAGTGAGGGTGCAGATACGCAGTATTTT CAISEGADTQYF . TRBV10-3 . TRBJ2-3
TGTGCCTGGAGTGTATCGACAGTTTTTAATGAAAAACTGTTTTTT CAWSVSTVFNEKLFF few TRBV30 . TRBJ1-4
TGTGCCAGCAGCTCCGGACGTAGTTTGTCCTCCTACGAGCAGTACTTC CASSSGRSLSSYEQYF . TRBV11-2 . TRBJ2-7
TGCGCCAGCAGTGAGTCGCTAGCTGGGGGCACAGATACGCAGTATTTT CASSESLAGGTDTQYF . TRBV10-1 . TRBJ2-3
TGTGCCAGCAGCAAACAGGGCCACTGGGACACCGGGGAGCTGTTTTTT CASSKQGHWDTGELFF . TRBV9 . TRBJ2-2
TGTGCCATCAGTGATGGGGGTATTAGCAATCAGCCCCAGCATTTT CAISDGGISNQPQHF . TRBV10-3 . TRBJ1-5
TGTGCCAGCCCTTCCTACCCGAGGGACAGGAACTCCTACGAGCAGTACTTC CASPSYPRDRNSYEQYF . TRBV21-1 . TRBJ2-7
TGCGCCAGCAGCTTGGAGGGACTAGCAAGCTCCTACAATGAGCAGTTCTTC CASSLEGLASSYNEQFF few TRBV5-1 TRBD2 TRBJ2-1
TGTGCCAGCAGTTACTCGACCCTACTGACAGGGAGGTTTCAGCCCCAGCATTTT CASSYSTLLTGRFQPQHF . TRBV6-2/TRBV6-3 TRBD1 TRBJ1-5
TGTGCCTGGAGTGCCAGGGGGCTTGATGAAAAACTGTTTTTT CAWSARGLDEKLFF once TRBV30 TRBD1 TRBJ1-4
TGTGCCAGCAGCCAAAATAGGGGGACTGGGGCCAACGTCCTGACTTTC CASSQNRGTGANVLTF . TRBV4-2 . TRBJ2-6
TGTGCTAGCAGCTTGGCGGGGGACAGAGATACGCAGTATTTT CASSLAGDRDTQYF . TRBV7-7 . TRBJ2-3
TGTGCCAGTAGTCTCGAGACAGGGATCTCTGGAAACACCATATATTTT CASSLETGISGNTIYF . TRBV19 TRBD1 TRBJ1-3
TGTGCCAGCAGTCGCGTCGACACCGGGGAGCTGTTTTTT CASSRVDTGELFF . TRBV28 . TRBJ2-2
TGTGCCAGCAGCTTAGAGGGACTAGCGGTAGGGGGCACAGATACGCAGTATTTT CASSLEGLAVGGTDTQYF . TRBV11-2 TRBD2 TRBJ2-3
TGTGCCAGCAGTTTCGCCCCTGGTGGGGGAGCTTTCTTT CASSFAPGGGAFF . TRBV12-3/TRBV12-4 . TRBJ1-1
TGCGCCAGCAGCCACGACAGGGAATATTCACCCCTCCACTTT CASSHDREYSPLHF once TRBV4-1 TRBD1 TRBJ1-6
TGTGCCAGCAGCTTAAGGTGGGTCTCCTACGAGCAGTACTTC CASSLRWVSYEQYF once TRBV13 . TRBJ2-7
TGTGCCAGTCCCGGGACCTGTGTCCACTTT CASPGTCVHF . TRBV6-4 . TRBJ1-6
TGTGCCAGCAGCCTTATACTCTCCGGAGGAGGTGAGCAGTTCTTC CASSLILSGGGEQFF once TRBV7-2 . TRBJ2-1
TGTGCCAGTAGTATAAACCTAGCAATGCAGTTCTTC CASSINLAMQFF once TRBV19 . TRBJ2-1
TGTGCCAGCAGTCCACAAGATGAAAAACTGTTTTTT CASSPQDEKLFF . TRBV3-1/TRBV3-2 . TRBJ1-4
TGTGCCATCAGTGAGAGGGGACAGGGGGACGGCTACACCTTC CAISERGQGDGYTF . TRBV10-3 TRBD1 TRBJ1-2
TGTGCCACCAGCAGAGCCCGGGGAACCGACTATGGCTACACCTTC CATSRARGTDYGYTF . TRBV15 . TRBJ1-2
TGTGCCAGCAGCCATCGGGACAGGGCCTATGGCTACACCTTC CASSHRDRAYGYTF . TRBV3-1/TRBV3-2 TRBD1 TRBJ1-2
TGCAGTGCGTACCTCACAGATACGCAGTATTTT CSAYLTDTQYF . TRBV20-1 . TRBJ2-3
TGCAGCGTTACCAGAACAGGGGGAGGCTACGAGCAGTACTTC CSVTRTGGGYEQYF . TRBV29-1 TRBD1 TRBJ2-7
TGTGCCAGCATCGGACAGCGAACTGAAGCTTTCTTT CASIGQRTEAFF once TRBV7-2 . TRBJ1-1
TGTGCCTGGACAGCCTCAGGGGGCACTGAAGCTTTCTTT CAWTASGGTEAFF . TRBV30 TRBD1 TRBJ1-1